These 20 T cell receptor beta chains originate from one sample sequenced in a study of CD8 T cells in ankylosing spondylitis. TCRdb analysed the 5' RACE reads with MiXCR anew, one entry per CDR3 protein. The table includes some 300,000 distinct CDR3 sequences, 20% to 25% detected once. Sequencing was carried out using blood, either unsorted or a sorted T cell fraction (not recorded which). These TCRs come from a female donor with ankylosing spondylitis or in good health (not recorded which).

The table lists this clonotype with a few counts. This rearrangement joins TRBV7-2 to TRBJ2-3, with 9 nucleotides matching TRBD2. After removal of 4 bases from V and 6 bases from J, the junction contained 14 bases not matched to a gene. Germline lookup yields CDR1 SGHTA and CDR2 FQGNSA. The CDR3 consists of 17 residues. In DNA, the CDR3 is TGTGCCAGCAGCTCCATTGGACTAGCGCGGGGGTCCGATACGCAGTATTTT. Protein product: CASSSIGLARGSDTQYF.

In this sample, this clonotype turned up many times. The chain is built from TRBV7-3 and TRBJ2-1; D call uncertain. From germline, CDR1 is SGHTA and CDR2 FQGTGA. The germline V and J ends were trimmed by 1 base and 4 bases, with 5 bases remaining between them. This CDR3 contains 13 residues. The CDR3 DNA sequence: TGTGCCAGCAGCTTAAAAGTATACAATGAGCAGTTCTTC. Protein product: CASSLKVYNEQFF.

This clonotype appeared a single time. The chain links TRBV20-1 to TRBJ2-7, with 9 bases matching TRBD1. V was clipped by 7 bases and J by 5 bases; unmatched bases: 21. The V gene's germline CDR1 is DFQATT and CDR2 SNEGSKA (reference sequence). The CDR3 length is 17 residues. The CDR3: CSVLGQGPGQGRNEQYF. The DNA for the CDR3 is TGCAGTGTCCTCGGCCAGGGCCCGGGACAGGGTAGAAACGAGCAGTACTTC.

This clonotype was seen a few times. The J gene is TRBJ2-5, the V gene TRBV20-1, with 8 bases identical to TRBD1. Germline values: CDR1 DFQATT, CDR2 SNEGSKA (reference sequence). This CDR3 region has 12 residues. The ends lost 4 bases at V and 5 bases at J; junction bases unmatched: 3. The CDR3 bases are TGCAGTGCTACAGGGGGCCGGGAGACCCAGTACTTC. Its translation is CSATGGRETQYF.

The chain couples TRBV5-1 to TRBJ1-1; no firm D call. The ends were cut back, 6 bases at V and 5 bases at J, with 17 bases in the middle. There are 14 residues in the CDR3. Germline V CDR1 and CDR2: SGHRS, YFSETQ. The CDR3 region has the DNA TGCGCCAGCAACCCGGTATATGAGTCGACTGAAGCTTTCTTT. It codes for CASNPVYESTEAFF. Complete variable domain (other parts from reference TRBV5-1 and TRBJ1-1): KAGVTQTPRYLIKTRGQQVTLSCSPISGHRSVSWYQQTPGQGLQFLFEYFSETQRNKGNFPGRFSGRQFSNSRSEMNVSTLELGDSALYLCASNPVYESTEAFFGQGTRLTVV.

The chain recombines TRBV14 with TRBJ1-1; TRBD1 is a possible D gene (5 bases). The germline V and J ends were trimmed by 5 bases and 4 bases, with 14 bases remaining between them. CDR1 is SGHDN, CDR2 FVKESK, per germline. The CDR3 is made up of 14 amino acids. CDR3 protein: CASSTRDYFTEAFF. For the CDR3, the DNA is TGTGCCAGCAGCACACGGGACTACTTCACTGAAGCTTTCTTT.

The CDR3 nucleotides are TGCGCCAGCAGCTTGCACGGAAGCACAGATACGCAGTATTTT. Translated: CASSLHGSTDTQYF. The chain employs TRBV5-1 and TRBJ2-3; unclear D gene. Germline assignment: CDR1 SGHRS and CDR2 YFSETQ. V was trimmed by 1 base and J by 0 bases, leaving 6 bases between them. The CDR3 sequence is 14 residues long.

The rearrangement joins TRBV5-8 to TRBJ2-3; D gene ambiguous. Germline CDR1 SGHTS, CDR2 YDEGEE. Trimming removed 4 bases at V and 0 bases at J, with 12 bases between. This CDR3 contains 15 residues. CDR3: CASSPLRSSTDTQYF. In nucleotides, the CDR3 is TGTGCCAGCAGCCCACTGCGTAGTAGCACAGATACGCAGTATTTT.

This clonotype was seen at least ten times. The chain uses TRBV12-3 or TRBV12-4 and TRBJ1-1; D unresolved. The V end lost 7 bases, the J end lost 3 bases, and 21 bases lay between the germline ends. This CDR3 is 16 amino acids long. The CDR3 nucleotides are TGTGCCAGCAAACCAACTTGGCCGGGAGTACACACTGAAGCTTTCTTT. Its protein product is CASKPTWPGVHTEAFF.

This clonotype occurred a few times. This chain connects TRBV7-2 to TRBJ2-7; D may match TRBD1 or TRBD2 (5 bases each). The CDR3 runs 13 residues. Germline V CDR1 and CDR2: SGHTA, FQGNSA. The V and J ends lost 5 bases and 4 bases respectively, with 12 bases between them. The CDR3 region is CASSMGPLYEQYF. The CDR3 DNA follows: TGTGCCAGCAGCATGGGACCCCTTTACGAGCAGTACTTC.

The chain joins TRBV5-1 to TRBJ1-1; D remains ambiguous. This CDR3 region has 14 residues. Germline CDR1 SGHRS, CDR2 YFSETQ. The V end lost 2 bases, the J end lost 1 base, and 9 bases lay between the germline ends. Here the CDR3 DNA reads TGCGCCAGCAGCTTCCTGGACCGGAACACTGAAGCTTTCTTT. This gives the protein CASSFLDRNTEAFF.

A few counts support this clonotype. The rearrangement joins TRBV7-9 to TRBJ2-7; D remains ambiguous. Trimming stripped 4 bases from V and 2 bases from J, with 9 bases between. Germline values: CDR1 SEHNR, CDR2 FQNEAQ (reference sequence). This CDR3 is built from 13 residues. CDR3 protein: CASSSPATYEQYF. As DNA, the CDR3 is TGTGCCAGCAGCTCCCCAGCTACCTACGAGCAGTACTTC.

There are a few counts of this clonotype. The chain's CDR3 is CAISGALAGSDNEQFF. CDR3 nucleotide sequence: TGTGCCATCAGTGGCGCTCTCGCGGGAAGCGACAATGAGCAGTTCTTC. The chain joins TRBV10-3 to TRBJ2-1, with TRBD2 as a possible D gene (6 bases). CDR1 ENHRY and CDR2 SYGVKD come from the germline V gene. This CDR3 spans 16 amino acids. V shed 4 bases and J shed 5 bases, with 18 bases lying between them.

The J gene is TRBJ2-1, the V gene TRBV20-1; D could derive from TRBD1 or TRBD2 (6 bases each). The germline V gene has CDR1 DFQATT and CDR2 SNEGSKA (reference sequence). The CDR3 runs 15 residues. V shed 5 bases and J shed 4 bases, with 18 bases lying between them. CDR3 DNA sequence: TGCAGTGCTCCCCGCTCGGGGGCGTATTACAATGAGCAGTTCTTC. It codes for CSAPRSGAYYNEQFF.

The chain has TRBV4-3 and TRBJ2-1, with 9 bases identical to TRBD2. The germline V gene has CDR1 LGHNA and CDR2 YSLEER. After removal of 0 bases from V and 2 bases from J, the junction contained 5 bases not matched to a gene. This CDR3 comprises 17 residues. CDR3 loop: CASSQEGAGGPYNEQFF. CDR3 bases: TGCGCCAGCAGCCAAGAAGGAGCGGGAGGTCCCTACAATGAGCAGTTCTTC.

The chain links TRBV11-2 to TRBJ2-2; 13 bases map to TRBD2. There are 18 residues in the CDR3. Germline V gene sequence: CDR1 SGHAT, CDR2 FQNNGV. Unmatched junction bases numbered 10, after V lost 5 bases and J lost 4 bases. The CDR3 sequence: CASSTGLAGDRGTGELFF. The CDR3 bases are TGTGCCAGCAGCACCGGACTAGCGGGAGACCGTGGCACCGGGGAGCTGTTTTTT.

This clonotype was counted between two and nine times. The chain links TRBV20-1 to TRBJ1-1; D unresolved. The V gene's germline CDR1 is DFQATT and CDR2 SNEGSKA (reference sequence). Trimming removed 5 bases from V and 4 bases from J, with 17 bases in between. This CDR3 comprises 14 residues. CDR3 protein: CSALLRGVGTEAFF. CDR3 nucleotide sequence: TGCAGTGCTCTTCTCCGAGGCGTGGGCACTGAAGCTTTCTTT.

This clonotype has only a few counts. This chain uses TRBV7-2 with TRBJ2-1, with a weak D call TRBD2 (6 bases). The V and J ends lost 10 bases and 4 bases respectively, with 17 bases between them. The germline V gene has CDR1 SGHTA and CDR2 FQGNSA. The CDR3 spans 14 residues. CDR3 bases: TGTGCCACTACAGAACGGGGGATTTACAATGAGCAGTTCTTC. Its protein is CATTERGIYNEQFF.

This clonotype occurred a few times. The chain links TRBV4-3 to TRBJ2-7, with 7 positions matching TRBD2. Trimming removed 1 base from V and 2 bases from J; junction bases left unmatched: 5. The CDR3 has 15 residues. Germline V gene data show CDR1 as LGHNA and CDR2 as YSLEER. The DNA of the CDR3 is TGCGCCAGCAGCCAAGGATTCGGACTAGCCTACGAGCAGTACTTC. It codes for CASSQGFGLAYEQYF.

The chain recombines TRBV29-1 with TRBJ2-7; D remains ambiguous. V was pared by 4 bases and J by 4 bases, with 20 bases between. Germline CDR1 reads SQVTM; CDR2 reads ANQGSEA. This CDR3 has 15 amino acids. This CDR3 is CSVAGGWEDKYEQYF. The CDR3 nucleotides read TGCAGCGTTGCGGGTGGGTGGGAAGATAAATACGAGCAGTACTTC.